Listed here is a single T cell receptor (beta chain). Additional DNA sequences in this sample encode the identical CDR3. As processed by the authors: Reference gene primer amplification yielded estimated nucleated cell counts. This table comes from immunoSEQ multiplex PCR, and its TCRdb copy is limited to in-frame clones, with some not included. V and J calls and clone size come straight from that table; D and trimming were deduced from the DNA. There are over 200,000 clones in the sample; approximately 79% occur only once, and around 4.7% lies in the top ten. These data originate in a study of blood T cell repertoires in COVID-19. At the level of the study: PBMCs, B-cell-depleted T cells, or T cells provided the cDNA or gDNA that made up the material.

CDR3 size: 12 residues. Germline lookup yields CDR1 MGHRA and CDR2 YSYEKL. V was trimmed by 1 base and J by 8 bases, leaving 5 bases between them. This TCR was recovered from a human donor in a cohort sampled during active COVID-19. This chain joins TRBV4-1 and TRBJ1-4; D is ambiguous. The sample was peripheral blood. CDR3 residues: CASSQGREKLFF. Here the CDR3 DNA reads TGCGCCAGCAGCCAAGGCCGGGAAAAACTGTTTTTT.